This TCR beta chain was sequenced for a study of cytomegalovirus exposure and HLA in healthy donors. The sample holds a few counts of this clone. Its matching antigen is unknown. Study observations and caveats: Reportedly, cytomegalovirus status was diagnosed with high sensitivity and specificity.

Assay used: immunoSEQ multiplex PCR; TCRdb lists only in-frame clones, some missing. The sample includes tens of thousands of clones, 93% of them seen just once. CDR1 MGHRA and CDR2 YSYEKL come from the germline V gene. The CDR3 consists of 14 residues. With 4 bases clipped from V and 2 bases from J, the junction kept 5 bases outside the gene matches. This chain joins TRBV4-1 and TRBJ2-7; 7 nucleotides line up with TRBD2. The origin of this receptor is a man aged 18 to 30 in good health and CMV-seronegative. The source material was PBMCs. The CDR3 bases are TGCGCCAGCAGCCGCGCTAGCGGAGCCTACGAGCAGTACTTC. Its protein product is CASSRASGAYEQYF.